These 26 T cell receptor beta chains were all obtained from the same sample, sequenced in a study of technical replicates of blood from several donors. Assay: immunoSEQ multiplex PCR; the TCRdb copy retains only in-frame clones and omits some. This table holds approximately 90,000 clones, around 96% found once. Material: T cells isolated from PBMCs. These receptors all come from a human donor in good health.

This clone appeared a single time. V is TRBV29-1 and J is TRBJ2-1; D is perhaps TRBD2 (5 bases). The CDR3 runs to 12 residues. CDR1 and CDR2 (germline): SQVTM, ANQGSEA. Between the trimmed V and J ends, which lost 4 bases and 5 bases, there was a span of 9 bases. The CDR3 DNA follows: TGCAGCGTTGGTAGCGTAGACAATGAGCAGTTCTTC. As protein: CSVGSVDNEQFF.

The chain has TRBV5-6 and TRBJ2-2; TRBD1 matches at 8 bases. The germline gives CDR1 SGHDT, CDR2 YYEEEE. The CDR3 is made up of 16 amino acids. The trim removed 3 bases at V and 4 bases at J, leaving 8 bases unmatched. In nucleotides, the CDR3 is TGTGCCAGCAGCTCCTACTTGACAGGGGCCACCGGGGAGCTGTTTTTT. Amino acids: CASSSYLTGATGELFF.

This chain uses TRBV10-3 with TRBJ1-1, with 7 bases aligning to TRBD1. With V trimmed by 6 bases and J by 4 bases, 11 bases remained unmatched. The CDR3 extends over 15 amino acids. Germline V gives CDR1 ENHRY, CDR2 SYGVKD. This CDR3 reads CAIRGFGQDSTEAFF. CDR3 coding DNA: TGTGCCATCAGGGGATTCGGACAGGATAGCACTGAAGCTTTCTTT.

The CDR3, as DNA: TGTGCCAGCAAGGAGGACAGGGTTGGCACTGAAGCTTTCTTT. Protein product: CASKEDRVGTEAFF. The genes are TRBV7-6 and TRBJ1-1, with 8 positions matching TRBD1. The CDR3 runs 14 residues. CDR1 is SGHVS and CDR2 is FNYEAQ in the germline V gene. Trimming took 7 bases from V and 4 from J; bases not matched to a gene: 8.

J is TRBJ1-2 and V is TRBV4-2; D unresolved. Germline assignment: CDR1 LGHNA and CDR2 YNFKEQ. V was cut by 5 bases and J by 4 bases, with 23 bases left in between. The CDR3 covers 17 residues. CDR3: CASSRDNFSPRSYGYTF. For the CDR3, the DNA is TGTGCCAGCAGCAGAGACAATTTTTCCCCGCGTTCCTATGGCTACACCTTC.

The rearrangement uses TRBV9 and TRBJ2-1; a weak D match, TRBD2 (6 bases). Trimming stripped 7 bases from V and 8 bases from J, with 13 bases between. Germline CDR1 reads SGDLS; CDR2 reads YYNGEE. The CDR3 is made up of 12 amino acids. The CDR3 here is CASGDFEDEQFF. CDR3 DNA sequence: TGTGCCAGCGGGGACTTTGAGGATGAGCAGTTCTTC.

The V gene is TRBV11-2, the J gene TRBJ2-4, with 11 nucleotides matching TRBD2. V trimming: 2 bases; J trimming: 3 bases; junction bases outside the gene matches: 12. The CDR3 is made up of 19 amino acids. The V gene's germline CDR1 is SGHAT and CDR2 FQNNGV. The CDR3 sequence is CASSLNIGGLAGDKNIQYF. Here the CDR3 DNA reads TGTGCCAGCAGCTTAAACATTGGTGGACTAGCGGGTGACAAAAACATTCAGTACTTC.

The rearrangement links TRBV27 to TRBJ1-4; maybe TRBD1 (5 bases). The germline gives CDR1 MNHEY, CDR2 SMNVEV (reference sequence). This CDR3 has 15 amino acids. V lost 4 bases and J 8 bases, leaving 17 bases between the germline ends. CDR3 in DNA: TGTGCCAGCAGTTCCCCCAGGGCGAGAGGCGAAAAACTGTTTTTT. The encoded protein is CASSSPRARGEKLFF.

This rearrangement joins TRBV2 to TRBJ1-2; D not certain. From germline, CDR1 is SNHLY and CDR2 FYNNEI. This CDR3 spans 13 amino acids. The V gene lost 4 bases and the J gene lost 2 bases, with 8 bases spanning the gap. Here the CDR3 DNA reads TGTGCCAGCAGTGTGGAGGGAAACTATGGCTACACCTTC. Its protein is CASSVEGNYGYTF. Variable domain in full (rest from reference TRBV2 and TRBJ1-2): EPEVTQTPSHQVTQMGQEVILRCVPISNHLYFYWYRQILGQKVEFLVSFYNNEISEKSEIFDDQFSVERPDGSNFTLKIRSTKLEDSAMYFCASSVEGNYGYTFGSGTRLTVV.

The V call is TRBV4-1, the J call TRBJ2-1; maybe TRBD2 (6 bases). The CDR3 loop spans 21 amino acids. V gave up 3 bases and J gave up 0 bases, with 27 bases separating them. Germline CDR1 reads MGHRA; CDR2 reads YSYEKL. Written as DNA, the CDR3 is TGCGCCAGCAGCCAGGTATTTCGTGCACTAGCTGACTCCAACTCCTACAATGAGCAGTTCTTC. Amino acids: CASSQVFRALADSNSYNEQFF.

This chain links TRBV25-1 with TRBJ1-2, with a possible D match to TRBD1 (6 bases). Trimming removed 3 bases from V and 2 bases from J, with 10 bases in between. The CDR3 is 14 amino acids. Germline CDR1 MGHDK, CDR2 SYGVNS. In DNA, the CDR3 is TGTGCCAGCAGTGAGCAGGGGAAGAACTATGGCTACACCTTC. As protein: CASSEQGKNYGYTF.

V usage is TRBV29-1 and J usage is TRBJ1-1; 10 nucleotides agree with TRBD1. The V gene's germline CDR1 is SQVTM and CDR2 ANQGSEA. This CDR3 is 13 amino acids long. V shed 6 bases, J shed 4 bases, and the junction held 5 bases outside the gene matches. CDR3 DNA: TGCAGCGTCCCTGGACAGGGGGGCACTGAAGCTTTCTTT. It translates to CSVPGQGGTEAFF.

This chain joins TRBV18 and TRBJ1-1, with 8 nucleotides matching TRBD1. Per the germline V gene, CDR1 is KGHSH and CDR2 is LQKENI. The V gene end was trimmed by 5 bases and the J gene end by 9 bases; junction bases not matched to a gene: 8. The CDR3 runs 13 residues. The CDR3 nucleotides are TGTGCCAGCTCAAGAGGACAGGGTAGTAAAGCTTTCTTT. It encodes CASSRGQGSKAFF. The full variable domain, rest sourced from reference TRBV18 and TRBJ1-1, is NAGVMQNPRHLVRRRGQEARLRCSPMKGHSHVYWYRQLPEEGLKFMVYLQKENIIDESGMPKERFSAEFPKEGPSILRIQQVVRGDSAAYFCASSRGQGSKAFFGQGTRLTVV.

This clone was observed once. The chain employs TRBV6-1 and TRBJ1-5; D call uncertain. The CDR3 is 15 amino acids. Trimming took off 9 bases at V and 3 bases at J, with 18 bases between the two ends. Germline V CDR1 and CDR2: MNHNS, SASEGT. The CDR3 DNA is TGTGCCAGTTGCAAAGTTGACGGAGACAATCAGCCCCAGCATTTT. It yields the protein CASCKVDGDNQPQHF.

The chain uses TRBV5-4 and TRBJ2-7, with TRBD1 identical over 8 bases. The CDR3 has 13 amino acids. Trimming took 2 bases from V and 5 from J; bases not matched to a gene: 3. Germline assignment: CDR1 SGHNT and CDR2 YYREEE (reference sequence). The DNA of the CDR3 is TGTGCCAGCAGCTTCCAGGGGGCCGACGAGCAGTACTTC. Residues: CASSFQGADEQYF.

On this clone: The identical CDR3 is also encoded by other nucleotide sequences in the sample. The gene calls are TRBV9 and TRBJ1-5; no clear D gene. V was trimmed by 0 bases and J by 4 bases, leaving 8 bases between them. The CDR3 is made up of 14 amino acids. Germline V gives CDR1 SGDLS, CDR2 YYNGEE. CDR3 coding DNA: TGTGCCAGCAGCGTAGGGGGAGGTAATCAGCCCCAGCATTTT. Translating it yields CASSVGGGNQPQHF.

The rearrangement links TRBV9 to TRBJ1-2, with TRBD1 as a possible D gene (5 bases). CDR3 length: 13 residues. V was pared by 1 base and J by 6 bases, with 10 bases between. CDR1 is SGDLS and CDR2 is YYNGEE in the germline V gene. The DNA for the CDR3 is TGTGCCAGCAGCGTACAAGGGGCCGATGGCTACACCTTC. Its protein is CASSVQGADGYTF.

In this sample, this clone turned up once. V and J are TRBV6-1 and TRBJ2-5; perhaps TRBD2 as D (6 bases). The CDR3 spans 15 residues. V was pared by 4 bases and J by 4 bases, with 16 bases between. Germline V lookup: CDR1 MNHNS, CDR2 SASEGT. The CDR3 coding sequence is TGTGCCAGCAGTGCCGCCTTGACTAGAGTAGAGACCCAGTACTTC. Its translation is CASSAALTRVETQYF.

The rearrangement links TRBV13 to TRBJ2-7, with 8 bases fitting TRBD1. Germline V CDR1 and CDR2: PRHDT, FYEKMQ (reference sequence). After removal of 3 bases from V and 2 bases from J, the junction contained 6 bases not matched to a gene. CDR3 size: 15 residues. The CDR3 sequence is CASSFGTGWPYEQYF. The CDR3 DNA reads TGTGCCAGCAGCTTTGGGACAGGCTGGCCCTACGAGCAGTACTTC.

The CDR3 nucleotides read TGCGCCAGCAGCTTGGACGGCACAGCCTCTGGGGCCAACGTCCTGACTTTC. This translates into CASSLDGTASGANVLTF. The chain uses TRBV5-1 and TRBJ2-6; D unclear. Trimming shortened V by 0 bases and J by 0 bases, and 10 bases separated the two germline ends. Germline V gives CDR1 SGHRS, CDR2 YFSETQ. This CDR3 has 17 residues.

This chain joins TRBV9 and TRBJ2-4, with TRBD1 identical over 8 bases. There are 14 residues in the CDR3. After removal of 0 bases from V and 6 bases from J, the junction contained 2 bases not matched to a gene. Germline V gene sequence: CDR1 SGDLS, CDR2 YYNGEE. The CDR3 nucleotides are TGTGCCAGCAGCGTAGCAGGGGGCGGAAACATTCAGTACTTC. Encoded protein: CASSVAGGGNIQYF.

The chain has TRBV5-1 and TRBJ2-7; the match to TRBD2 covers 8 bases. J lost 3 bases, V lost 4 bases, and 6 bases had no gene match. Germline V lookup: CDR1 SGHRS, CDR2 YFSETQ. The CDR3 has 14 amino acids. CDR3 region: CASSILAGNYEQYF. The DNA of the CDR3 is TGCGCCAGCAGCATATTAGCGGGAAACTACGAGCAGTACTTC.

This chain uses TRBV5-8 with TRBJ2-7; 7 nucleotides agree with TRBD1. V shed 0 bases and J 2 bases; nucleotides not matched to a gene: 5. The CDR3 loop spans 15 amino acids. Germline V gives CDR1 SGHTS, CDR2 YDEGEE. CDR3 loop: CASSLERGRPYEQYF. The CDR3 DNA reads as TGTGCCAGCAGCTTGGAGAGGGGGCGACCCTACGAGCAGTACTTC.

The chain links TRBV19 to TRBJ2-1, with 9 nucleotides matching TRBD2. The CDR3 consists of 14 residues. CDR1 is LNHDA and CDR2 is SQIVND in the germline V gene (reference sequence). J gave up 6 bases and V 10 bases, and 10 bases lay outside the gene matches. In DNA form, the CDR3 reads TGTGCCACCCGCGCGCGGGGGGGTGTCAATGAGCAGTTCTTC. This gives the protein CATRARGGVNEQFF.

CDR3 nucleotides: TGTGCCAGCAGTACCCCAGGGGGCGAAGGCAATCAGCCCCAGCATTTT. It translates to CASSTPGGEGNQPQHF. V gene TRBV28 combines with J gene TRBJ1-5, with 8 nucleotides matching TRBD1. The CDR3 sequence is 16 residues long. The J segment lost 2 bases and the V segment lost 5 bases, leaving 8 bases of the junction unmatched. CDR1 and CDR2 (germline): MDHEN, SYDVKM. The full variable domain, completed using reference TRBV28 and TRBJ1-5, is DVKVTQSSRYLVKRTGEKVFLECVQDMDHENMFWYRQDPGLGLRLIYFSYDVKMKEKGDIPEGYSVSREKKERFSLILESASTNQTSMYLCASSTPGGEGNQPQHFGDGTRLSIL.

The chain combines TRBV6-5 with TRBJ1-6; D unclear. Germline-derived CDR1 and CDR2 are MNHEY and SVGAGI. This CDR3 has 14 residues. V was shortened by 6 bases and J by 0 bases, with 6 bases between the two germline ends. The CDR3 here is CASSRSSYNSPLHF. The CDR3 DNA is TGTGCCAGCAGCCGGAGCTCCTATAATTCACCCCTCCACTTT.